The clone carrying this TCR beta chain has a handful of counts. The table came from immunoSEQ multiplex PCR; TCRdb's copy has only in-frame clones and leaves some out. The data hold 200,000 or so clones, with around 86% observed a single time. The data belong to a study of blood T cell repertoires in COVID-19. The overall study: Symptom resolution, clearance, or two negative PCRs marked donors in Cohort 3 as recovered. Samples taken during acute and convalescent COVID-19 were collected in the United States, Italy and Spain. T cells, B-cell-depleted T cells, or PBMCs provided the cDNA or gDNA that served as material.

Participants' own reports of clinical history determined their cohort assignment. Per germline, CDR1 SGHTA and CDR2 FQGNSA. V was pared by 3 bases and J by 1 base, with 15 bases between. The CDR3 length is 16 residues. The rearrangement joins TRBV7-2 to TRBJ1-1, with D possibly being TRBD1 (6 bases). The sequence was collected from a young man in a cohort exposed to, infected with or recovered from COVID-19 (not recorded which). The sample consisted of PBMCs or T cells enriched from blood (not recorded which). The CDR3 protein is CASSLLRGHRNTEAFF. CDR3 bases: TGTGCCAGCAGCTTGCTTAGGGGACATCGGAACACTGAAGCTTTCTTT.